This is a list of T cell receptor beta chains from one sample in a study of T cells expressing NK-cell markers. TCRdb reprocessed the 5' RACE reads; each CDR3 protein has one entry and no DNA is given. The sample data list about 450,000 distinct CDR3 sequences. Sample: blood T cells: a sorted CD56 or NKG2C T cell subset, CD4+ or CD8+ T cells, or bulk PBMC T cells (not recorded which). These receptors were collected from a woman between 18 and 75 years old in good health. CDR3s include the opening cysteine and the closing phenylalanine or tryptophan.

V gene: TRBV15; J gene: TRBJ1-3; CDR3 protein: CATSRDYTSGNTIYF
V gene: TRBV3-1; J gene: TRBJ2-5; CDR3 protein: CASSQDLAGRETQYF
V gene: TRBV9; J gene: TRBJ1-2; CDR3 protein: CASRQLGNYGYTF
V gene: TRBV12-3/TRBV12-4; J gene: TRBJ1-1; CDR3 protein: CASSLVGDSMNTEAFF
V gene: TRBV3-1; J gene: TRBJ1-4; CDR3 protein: CASSLPRGELFF
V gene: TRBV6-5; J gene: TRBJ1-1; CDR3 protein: CASSPTGVGAFF
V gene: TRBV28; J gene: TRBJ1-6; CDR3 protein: CASSLYPPRTGTINSPLHF
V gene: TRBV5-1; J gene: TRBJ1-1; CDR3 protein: CASSLDPGRTFF
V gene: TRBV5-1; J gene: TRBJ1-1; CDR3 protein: CASSKSWGTEAFF
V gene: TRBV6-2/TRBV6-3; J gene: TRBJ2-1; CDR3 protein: CASTEGGTSGYNEQFF
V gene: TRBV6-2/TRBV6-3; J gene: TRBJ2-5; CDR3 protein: CASSYSIGSAGQETQYF
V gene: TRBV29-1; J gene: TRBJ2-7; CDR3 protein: CSVVPRELAGYEQYF
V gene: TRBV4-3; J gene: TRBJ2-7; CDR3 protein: CASSQDLEEGPFLEQYF
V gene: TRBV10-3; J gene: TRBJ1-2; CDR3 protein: CAISESMDSYGYTF
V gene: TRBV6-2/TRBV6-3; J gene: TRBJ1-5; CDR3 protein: CASSLRGWWHF
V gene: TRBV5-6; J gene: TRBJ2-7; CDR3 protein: CASSLGQGVYEQYF
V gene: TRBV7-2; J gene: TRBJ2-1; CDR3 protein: CASSRKYNEQFF
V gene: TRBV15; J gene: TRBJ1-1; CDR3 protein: CATSKGVEGTMNTEAFF
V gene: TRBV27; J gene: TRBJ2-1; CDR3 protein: CASKPGLPHNEQFF
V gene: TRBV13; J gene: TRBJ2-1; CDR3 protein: CASSPLVRGSYNEQFF
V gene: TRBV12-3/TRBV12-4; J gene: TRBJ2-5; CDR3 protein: CASSGLAAETQYF
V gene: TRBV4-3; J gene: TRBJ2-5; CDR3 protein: CASSQGTNTQYF
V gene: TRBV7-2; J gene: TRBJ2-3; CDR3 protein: CASSLSVAGDTQYF
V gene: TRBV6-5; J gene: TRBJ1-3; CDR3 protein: CASSLAGYGGNTIYF
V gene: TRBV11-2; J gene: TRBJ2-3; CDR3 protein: CASRSLAGKTDTQYF
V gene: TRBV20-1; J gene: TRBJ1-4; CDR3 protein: CSARDARGGVNEKLFF
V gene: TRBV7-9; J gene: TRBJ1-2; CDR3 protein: CASRETGRGGYTF
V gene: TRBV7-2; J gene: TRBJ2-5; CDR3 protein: CASSLFWEPQETQYF
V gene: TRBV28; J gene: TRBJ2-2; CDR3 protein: CASGHDLKGGDANTGELFF
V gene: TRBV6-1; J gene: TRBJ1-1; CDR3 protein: CASSDGGNTEAFF
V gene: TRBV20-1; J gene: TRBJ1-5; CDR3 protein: CSASQETGYQPQHF
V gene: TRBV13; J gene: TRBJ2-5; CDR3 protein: CASSLRTGMGQETQYF
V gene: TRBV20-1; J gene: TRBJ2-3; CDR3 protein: CSAPPGPSTDTQYF
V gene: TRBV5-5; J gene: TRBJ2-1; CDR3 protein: CASSLAILTQADEQFF
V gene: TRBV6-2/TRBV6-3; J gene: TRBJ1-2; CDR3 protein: CASSYWESTNYGYTF
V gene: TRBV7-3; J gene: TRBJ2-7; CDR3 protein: CASSPTAASYEQYF
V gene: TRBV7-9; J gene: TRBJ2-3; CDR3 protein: CASSLVASGPRDTQYF
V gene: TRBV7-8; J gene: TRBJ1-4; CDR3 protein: CASSLDGRGNEKLFF
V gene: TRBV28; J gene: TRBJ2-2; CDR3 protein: CASSLPSRELFF
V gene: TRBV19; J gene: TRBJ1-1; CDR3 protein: CASNWNTEAFF